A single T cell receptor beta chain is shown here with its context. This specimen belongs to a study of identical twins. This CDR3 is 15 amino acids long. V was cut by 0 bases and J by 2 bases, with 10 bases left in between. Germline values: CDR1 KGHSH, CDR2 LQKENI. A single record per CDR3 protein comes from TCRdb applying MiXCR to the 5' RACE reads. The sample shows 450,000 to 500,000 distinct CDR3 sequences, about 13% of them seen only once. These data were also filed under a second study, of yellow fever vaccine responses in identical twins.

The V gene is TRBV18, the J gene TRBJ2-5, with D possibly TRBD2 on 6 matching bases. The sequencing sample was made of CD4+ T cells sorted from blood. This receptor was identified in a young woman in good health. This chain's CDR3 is CASSPPREPQETQYF. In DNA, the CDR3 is TGTGCCAGCTCACCACCGCGGGAACCTCAAGAGACCCAGTACTTC.